Included here is one TCR beta chain sequence, with context. Donors counted as nominally healthy when sampled, yet unrecorded immune exposures were likely. The CDR3 loop spans 14 amino acids. Trimming stripped 3 bases from V and 3 bases from J, with 12 bases between. In germline, CDR1 is MDHEN, CDR2 SYDVKM. Amplification used 60 Vbeta primers and 13 Jbeta primers. Clones were read by immunoSEQ multiplex PCR, and TCRdb kept only the in-frame ones, dropping some. Found here are about 140,000 clones, 82% of them singletons; the top ten hold approximately 1.5%. This sample stems from a study of cytomegalovirus exposure and HLA in healthy donors.

Sequenced material: PBMCs. The TCR was taken from a young man in good health and CMV-seropositive. The V gene is TRBV28, the J gene TRBJ2-7, with D possibly being TRBD2 (5 bases). The CDR3 loop reads CASSLGVGVYEQYF. The CDR3 DNA reads TGTGCCAGCAGTTTGGGAGTGGGAGTCTACGAGCAGTACTTC.